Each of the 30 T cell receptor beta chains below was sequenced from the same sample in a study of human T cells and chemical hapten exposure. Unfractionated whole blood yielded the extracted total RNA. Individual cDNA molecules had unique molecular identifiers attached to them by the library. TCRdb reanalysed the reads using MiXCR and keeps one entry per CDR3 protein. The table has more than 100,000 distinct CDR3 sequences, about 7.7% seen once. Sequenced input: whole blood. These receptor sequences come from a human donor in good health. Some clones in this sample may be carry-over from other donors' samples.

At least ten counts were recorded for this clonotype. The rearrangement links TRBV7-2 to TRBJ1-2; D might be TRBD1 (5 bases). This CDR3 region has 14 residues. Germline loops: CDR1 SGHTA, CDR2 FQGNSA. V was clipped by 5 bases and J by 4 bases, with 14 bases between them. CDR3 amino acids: CASSAWDGGYGYTF. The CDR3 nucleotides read TGTGCCAGCAGCGCTTGGGACGGAGGCTATGGCTACACCTTC.

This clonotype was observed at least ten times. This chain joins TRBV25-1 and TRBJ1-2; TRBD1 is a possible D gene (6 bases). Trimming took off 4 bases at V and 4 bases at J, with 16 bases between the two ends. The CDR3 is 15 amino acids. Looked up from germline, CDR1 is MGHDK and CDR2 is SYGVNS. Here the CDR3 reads CASSAYTDRIYGYTF. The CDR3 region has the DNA TGTGCCAGCAGTGCATATACGGACAGAATCTATGGCTACACCTTC.

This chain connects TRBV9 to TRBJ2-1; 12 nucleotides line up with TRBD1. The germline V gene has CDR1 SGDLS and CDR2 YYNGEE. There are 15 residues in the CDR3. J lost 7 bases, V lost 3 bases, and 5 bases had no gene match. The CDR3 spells CASSEGTGGGNEQFF. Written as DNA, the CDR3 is TGTGCCAGCAGCGAGGGGACAGGGGGCGGGAATGAGCAGTTCTTC.

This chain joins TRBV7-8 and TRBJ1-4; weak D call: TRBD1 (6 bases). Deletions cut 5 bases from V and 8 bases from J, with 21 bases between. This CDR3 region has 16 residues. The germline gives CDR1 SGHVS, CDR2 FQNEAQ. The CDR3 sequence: CASSIYLQGAGEKLFF. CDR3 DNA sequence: TGTGCCAGCAGCATTTACCTACAGGGAGCAGGGGAAAAACTGTTTTTT.

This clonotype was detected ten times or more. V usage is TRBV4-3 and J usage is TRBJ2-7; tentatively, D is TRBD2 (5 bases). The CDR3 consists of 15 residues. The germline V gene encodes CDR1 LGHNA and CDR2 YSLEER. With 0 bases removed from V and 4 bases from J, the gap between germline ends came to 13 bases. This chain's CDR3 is CASSQDGGSVYEQYF. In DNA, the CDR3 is TGCGCCAGCAGCCAAGATGGCGGGTCAGTGTACGAGCAGTACTTC.

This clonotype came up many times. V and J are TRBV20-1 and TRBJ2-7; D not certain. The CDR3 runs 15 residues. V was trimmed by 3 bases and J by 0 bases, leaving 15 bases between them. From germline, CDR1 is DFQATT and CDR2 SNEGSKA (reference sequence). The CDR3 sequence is CSARGPGRDSYEQYF. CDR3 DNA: TGCAGTGCTAGGGGTCCAGGCCGAGACTCCTACGAGCAGTACTTC.

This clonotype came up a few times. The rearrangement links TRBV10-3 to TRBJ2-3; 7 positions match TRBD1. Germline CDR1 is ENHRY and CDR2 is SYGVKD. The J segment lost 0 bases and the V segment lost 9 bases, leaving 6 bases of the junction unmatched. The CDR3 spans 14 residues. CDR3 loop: CAMGDRESTDTQYF. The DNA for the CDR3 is TGTGCCATGGGAGACAGGGAGAGCACAGATACGCAGTATTTT.

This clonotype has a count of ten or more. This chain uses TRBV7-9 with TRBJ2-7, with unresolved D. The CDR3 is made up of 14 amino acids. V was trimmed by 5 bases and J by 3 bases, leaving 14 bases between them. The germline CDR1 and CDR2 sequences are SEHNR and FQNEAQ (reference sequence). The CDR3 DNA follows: TGTGCCAGCAGCCCGCCACACTTAGTCTACGAGCAGTACTTC. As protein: CASSPPHLVYEQYF.

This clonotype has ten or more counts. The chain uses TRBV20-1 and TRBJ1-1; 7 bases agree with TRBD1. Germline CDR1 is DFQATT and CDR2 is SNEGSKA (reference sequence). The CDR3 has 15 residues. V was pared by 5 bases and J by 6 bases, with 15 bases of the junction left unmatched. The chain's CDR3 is CSARDDRVPYAEAFF. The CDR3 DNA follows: TGCAGTGCTCGGGACGACAGGGTTCCCTATGCTGAAGCTTTCTTT.

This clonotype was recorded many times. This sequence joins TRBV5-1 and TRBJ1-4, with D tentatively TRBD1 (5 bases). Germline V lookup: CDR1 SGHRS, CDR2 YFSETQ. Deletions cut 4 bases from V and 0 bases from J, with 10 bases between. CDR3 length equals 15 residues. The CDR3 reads CASSPQTATNEKLFF. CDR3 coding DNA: TGCGCCAGCAGCCCCCAGACAGCAACTAATGAAAAACTGTTTTTT.

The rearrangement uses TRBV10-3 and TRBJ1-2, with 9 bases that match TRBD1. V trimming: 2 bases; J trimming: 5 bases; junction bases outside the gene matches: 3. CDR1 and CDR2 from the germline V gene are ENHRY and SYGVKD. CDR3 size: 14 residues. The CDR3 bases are TGTGCCATCAGTGAGCCGGGACAGGGTTATGGCTACACCTTC. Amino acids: CAISEPGQGYGYTF.

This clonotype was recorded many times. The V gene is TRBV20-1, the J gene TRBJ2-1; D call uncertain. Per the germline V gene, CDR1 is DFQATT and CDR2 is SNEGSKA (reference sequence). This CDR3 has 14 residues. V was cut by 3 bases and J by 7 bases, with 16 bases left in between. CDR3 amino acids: CSARSSPLRNEQFF. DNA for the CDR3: TGCAGTGCTAGGAGTAGTCCCCTTCGGAATGAGCAGTTCTTC.

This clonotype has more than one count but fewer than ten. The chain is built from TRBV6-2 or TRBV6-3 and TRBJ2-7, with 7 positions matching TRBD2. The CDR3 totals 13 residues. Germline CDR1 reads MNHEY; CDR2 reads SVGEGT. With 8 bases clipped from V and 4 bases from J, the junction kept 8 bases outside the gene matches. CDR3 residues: CASRPLGGYEQYF. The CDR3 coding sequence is TGTGCCAGCCGCCCTCTGGGGGGGTACGAGCAGTACTTC.

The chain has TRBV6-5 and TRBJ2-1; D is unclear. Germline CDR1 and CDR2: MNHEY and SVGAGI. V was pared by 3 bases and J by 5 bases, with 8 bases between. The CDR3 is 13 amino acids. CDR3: CASSYNSDNEQFF. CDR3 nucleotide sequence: TGTGCCAGCAGTTATAATAGTGACAATGAGCAGTTCTTC.

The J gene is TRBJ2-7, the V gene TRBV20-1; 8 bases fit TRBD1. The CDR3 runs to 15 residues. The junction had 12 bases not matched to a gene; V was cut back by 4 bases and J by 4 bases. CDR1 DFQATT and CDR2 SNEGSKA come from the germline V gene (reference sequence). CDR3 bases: TGCAGTGCTATCCCCGGACAGGGTTTGTGGTACGAGCAGTACTTC. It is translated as CSAIPGQGLWYEQYF.

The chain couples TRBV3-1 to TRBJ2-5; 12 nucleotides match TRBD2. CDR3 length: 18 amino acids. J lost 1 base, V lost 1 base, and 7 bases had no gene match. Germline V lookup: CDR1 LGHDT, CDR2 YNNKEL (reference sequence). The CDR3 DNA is TGTGCCAGCAGCCAAGTCCTAGCGGGGGGGCCCCCCCAAGAGACCCAGTACTTC. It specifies CASSQVLAGGPPQETQYF.

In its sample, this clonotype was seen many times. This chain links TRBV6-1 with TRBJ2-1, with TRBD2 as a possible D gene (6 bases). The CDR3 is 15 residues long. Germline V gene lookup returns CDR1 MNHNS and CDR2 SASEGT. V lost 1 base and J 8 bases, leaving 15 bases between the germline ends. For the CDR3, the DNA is TGTGCCAGCAGTGAAGTCGGCGGGGAGAGAGATGAGCAGTTCTTC. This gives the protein CASSEVGGERDEQFF.

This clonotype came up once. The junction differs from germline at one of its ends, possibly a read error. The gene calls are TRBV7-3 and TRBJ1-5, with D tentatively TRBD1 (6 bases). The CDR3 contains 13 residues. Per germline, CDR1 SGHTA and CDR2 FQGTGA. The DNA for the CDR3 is TGTGCCAGCAGTTCCGGGGGCAATCAGTCCCAGCATTTT. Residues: CASSSGGNQSQHF.

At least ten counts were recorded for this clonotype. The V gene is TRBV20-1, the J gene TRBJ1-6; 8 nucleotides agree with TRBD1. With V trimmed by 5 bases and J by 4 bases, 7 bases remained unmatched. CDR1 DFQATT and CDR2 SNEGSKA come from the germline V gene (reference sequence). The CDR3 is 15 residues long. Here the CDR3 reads CSAGPGTGYNSPLHF. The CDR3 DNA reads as TGCAGTGCTGGTCCCGGGACAGGATATAATTCACCCCTCCACTTT.

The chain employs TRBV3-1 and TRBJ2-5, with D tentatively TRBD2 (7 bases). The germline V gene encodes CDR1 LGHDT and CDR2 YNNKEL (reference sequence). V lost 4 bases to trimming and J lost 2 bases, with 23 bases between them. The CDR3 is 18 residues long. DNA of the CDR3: TGTGCCAGCAGCCTTTCCCAGCCTACGGGGGGCGGGCAAGAGACCCAGTACTTC. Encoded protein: CASSLSQPTGGGQETQYF.

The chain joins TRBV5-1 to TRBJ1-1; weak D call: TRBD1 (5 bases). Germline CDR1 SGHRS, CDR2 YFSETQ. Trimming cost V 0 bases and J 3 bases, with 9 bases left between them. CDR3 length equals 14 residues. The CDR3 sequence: CASSLGGVYTEAFF. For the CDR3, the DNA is TGCGCCAGCAGCTTGGGAGGGGTTTACACTGAAGCTTTCTTT. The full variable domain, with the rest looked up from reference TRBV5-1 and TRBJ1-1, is KAGVTQTPRYLIKTRGQQVTLSCSPISGHRSVSWYQQTPGQGLQFLFEYFSETQRNKGNFPGRFSGRQFSNSRSEMNVSTLELGDSALYLCASSLGGVYTEAFFGQGTRLTVV.

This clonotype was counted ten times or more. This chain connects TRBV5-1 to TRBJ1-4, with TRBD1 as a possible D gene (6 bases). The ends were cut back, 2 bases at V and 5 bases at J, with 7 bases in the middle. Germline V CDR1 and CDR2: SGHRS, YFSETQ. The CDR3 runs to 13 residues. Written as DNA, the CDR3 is TGCGCCAGCAGCTTAGGACAGAATGAAAAACTGTTTTTT. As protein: CASSLGQNEKLFF.

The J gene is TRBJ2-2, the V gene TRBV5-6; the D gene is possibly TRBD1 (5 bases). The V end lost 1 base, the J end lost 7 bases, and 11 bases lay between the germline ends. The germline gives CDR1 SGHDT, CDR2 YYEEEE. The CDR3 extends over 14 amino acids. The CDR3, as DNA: TGTGCCAGCAGCTTGCAGGGTTTGAACGGGGAGCTGTTTTTT. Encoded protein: CASSLQGLNGELFF. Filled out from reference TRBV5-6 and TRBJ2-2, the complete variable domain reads DAGVTQSPTHLIKTRGQQVTLRCSPKSGHDTVSWYQQALGQGPQFIFQYYEEEERQRGNFPDRFSGHQFPNYSSELNVNALLLGDSALYLCASSLQGLNGELFFGEGSRLTVL.

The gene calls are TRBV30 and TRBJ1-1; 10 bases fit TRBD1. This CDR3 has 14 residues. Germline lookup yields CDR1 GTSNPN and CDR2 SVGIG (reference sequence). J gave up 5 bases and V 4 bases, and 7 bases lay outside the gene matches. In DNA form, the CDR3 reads TGTGCCTGGACCGGGACAGGGGTAGGGACTGAAGCTTTCTTT. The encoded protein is CAWTGTGVGTEAFF. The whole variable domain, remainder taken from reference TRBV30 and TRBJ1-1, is SQTIHQWPATLVQPVGSPLSLECTVEGTSNPNLYWYRQAAGRGLQLLFYSVGIGQISSEVPQNLSASRPQDRQFILSSKKLLLSDSGFYLCAWTGTGVGTEAFFGQGTRLTVV.

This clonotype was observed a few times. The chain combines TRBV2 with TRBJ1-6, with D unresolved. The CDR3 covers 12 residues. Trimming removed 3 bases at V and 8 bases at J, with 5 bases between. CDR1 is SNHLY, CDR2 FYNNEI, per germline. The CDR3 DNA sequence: TGTGCCAGCAGTGATAGTGATTCACCCCTCCACTTT. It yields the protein CASSDSDSPLHF. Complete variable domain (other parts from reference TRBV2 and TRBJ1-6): EPEVTQTPSHQVTQMGQEVILRCVPISNHLYFYWYRQILGQKVEFLVSFYNNEISEKSEIFDDQFSVERPDGSNFTLKIRSTKLEDSAMYFCASSDSDSPLHFGNGTRLTVT.

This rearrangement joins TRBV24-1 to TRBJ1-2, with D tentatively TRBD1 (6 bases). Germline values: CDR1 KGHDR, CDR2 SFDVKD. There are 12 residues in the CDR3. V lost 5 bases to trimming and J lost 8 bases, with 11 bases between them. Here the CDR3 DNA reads TGTGCCACCAGTGCTCAGGGGAAAGGCTACACCTTC. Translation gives CATSAQGKGYTF.

The CDR3 loop is CASSLITGGTDTQYF. In nucleotides, the CDR3 is TGTGCCAGCAGCTTAATCACAGGCGGGACAGATACGCAGTATTTT. The V gene is TRBV7-9, the J gene TRBJ2-3; the D call may be TRBD1 or TRBD2 (5 bases each). CDR1 and CDR2 from the germline V gene are SEHNR and FQNEAQ (reference sequence). The CDR3 covers 15 residues. V lost 2 bases and J lost 3, with 12 bases in between. The variable domain in full, with the rest retrieved from reference TRBV7-9 and TRBJ2-3, is DTGVSQNPRHKITKRGQNVTFRCDPISEHNRLYWYRQTLGQGPEFLTYFQNEAQLEKSRLLSDRFSAERPKGSFSTLEIQRTEQGDSAMYLCASSLITGGTDTQYFGPGTRLTVL.

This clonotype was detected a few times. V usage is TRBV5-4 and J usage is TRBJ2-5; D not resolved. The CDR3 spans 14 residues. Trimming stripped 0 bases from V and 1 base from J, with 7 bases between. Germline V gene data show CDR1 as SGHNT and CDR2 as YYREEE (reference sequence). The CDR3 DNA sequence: TGTGCCAGCAGCTTGGAGCAGCGCCAAGAGACCCAGTACTTC. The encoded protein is CASSLEQRQETQYF.

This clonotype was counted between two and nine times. The chain's CDR3 is CASSYDPRGLAGAPAETQYF. In DNA, the CDR3 is TGTGCCAGCAGTTACGACCCCCGAGGACTAGCGGGGGCCCCGGCGGAGACCCAGTACTTC. The chain combines TRBV6-2 or TRBV6-3 with TRBJ2-5, with TRBD2 matching over 13 bases. Germline V lookup: CDR1 MNHEY, CDR2 SVGEGT. The CDR3 covers 20 residues. V trimming: 2 bases; J trimming: 5 bases; junction bases outside the gene matches: 17.

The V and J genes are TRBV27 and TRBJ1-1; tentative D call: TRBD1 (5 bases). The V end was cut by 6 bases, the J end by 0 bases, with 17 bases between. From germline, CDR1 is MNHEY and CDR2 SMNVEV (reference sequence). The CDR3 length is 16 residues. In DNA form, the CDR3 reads TGTGCCAGCAGCAAGACAGCAGCACTCATGAACACTGAAGCTTTCTTT. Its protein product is CASSKTAALMNTEAFF.